The 21 T cell receptor beta chains presented below share a single source sample, sequenced in a study of beta chain features in type 1 diabetes (dated by TCRdb to the late 2010s). The method behind the library was the immunoSEQ multiplex PCR assay. All of the isolated RNA was reverse transcribed with the High Capacity cDNA Reverse Transcription Kit, so expressed TCRB transcripts were sequenced. In its TCRdb copy, this immuneACCESS table keeps in-frame sequences only and misses some clones. Where compared with another copy, unresolved V genes explain less than half of these, and the others have no known cause. The sample data list a few hundred thousand clones, and roughly 30% of these were observed just once. Together, the top ten hold 3.5% to 4.5% of the sample. The specimen was central memory CD4+ T cells from blood. Receptor source: a man younger than 40 in good health.

Only a few counts were recorded for this clone. The chain couples TRBV7-2 to TRBJ2-1, with 9 bases identical to TRBD1. Per the germline V gene, CDR1 is SGHTA and CDR2 is FQGNSA. Trimming removed 6 bases from V and 4 bases from J; junction bases left unmatched: 7. This CDR3 comprises 15 residues. This CDR3 reads CASRVDRGMYNEQFF. The DNA for the CDR3 is TGTGCCAGCAGGGTAGACAGGGGGATGTACAATGAGCAGTTCTTC.

The chain combines TRBV6-5 with TRBJ1-1; possibly TRBD1 for D (5 bases). Per germline, CDR1 MNHEY and CDR2 SVGAGI. This CDR3 is 14 amino acids long. V was pared by 5 bases and J by 0 bases, with 10 bases between. This chain's CDR3 is CASSRGTLNTEAFF. In nucleotides, the CDR3 is TGTGCCAGCAGTCGAGGGACGCTGAACACTGAAGCTTTCTTT.

The chain employs TRBV29-1 and TRBJ2-3; a weak D match, TRBD2 (6 bases). Per germline, CDR1 SQVTM and CDR2 ANQGSEA. The CDR3 totals 12 residues. The V end lost 3 bases, the J end lost 4 bases, and 8 bases lay between the germline ends. CDR3 sequence reads: CSVERDADTQYF. Here the CDR3 DNA reads TGCAGCGTTGAGCGGGACGCAGATACGCAGTATTTT.

V gene TRBV5-6 combines with J gene TRBJ2-1; 11 nucleotides line up with TRBD2. The CDR3 consists of 19 residues. The germline V gene encodes CDR1 SGHDT and CDR2 YYEEEE. V lost 4 bases and J lost 5; bases outside the gene matches: 17. In DNA form, the CDR3 reads TGTGCCAGCAGCCCATCAACTAGCGGGGGCCTCAGTTCTAACAATGAGCAGTTCTTC. As protein: CASSPSTSGGLSSNNEQFF.

This clone was seen repeatedly, ten times or more. Other nucleotide sequences from this sample produce the same CDR3. The chain is built from TRBV28 and TRBJ2-7; no clear D. This CDR3 has 12 residues. Between the trimmed V and J ends, which lost 2 bases and 3 bases, there was a span of 5 bases. Germline CDR1 is MDHEN and CDR2 is SYDVKM. CDR3 residues: CASSLGFYEQYF. The CDR3 bases are TGTGCCAGCAGTTTAGGGTTCTACGAGCAGTACTTC.

This chain links TRBV28 with TRBJ2-5, with unresolved D. V dropped 8 bases and J dropped 5 bases, with 18 bases sitting between them. This CDR3 has 14 residues. In germline, CDR1 is MDHEN, CDR2 SYDVKM. The chain's CDR3 is CASLPGRPRETQYF. CDR3 bases: TGTGCCAGCCTCCCCGGACGACCCCGGGAGACCCAGTACTTC.

This clone was detected many times. This rearrangement joins TRBV2 to TRBJ2-7; either TRBD1 or TRBD2 may fit D (5 bases each). V was clipped by 6 bases and J by 3 bases, with 15 bases between them. From germline, CDR1 is SNHLY and CDR2 FYNNEI. This CDR3 spans 14 amino acids. The DNA of the CDR3 is TGTGCCAGCAGAGCTCAGGGACGAGTCTACGAGCAGTACTTC. Translating gives CASRAQGRVYEQYF.

This clone has just a few counts. V and J are TRBV4-1 and TRBJ2-1; 10 nucleotides agree with TRBD2. CDR3 size: 15 residues. Germline loops: CDR1 MGHRA, CDR2 YSYEKL. J was trimmed by 8 bases and V by 1 base; bases with no gene match: 5. In DNA, the CDR3 is TGCGCCAGCAGCCAAGCCGGGACTAGCGACGATGAGCAGTTCTTC. It encodes CASSQAGTSDDEQFF.

V and J are TRBV30 and TRBJ2-1; no definite D call. Trimming took off 0 bases at V and 5 bases at J, with 5 bases between the two ends. The germline CDR1 and CDR2 sequences are GTSNPN and SVGIG (reference sequence). This CDR3 region has 12 residues. The CDR3 sequence: CAWSVKDNEQFF. Here the CDR3 DNA reads TGTGCCTGGAGTGTGAAGGACAATGAGCAGTTCTTC.

This clone was seen a handful of times. V usage is TRBV6-5 and J usage is TRBJ1-2; maybe TRBD1 (6 bases). The V end lost 6 bases, the J end lost 8 bases, and 16 bases lay between the germline ends. The germline gives CDR1 MNHEY, CDR2 SVGAGI. This CDR3 is 13 amino acids long. This CDR3 is CASSLMGAKGYTF. The DNA of the CDR3 is TGTGCCAGCAGCCTTATGGGGGCCAAGGGCTACACCTTC.

The chain carries TRBV4-1 and TRBJ2-3; D may be TRBD2 (5 bases). The V and J ends lost 4 bases and 1 base respectively, with 15 bases between them. The CDR3 is 16 residues long. Germline lookup yields CDR1 MGHRA and CDR2 YSYEKL. In nucleotides, the CDR3 is TGCGCCAGCAGCCGAGAGCACCGGGGAGGCACAGATACGCAGTATTTT. The encoded protein is CASSREHRGGTDTQYF.

This clone was observed a few times. The same CDR3 is also encoded by other DNA sequences in this sample. This rearrangement joins TRBV27 to TRBJ2-5, with D perhaps matching TRBD1 or TRBD2 (6 bases each). The ends were cut back, 7 bases at V and 1 base at J, with 16 bases in the middle. CDR3 length: 15 residues. Germline V gene sequence: CDR1 MNHEY, CDR2 SMNVEV (reference sequence). The DNA for the CDR3 is TGTGCCAGCAACTTAGGGGGGCTGCCCCAAGAGACCCAGTACTTC. It codes for CASNLGGLPQETQYF.

This chain joins TRBV6-5 and TRBJ2-7, with D perhaps matching TRBD1 (6 bases). Trimming took 5 bases from V and 1 from J, leaving 12 bases between them. This CDR3 is 14 amino acids long. Germline CDR1 reads MNHEY; CDR2 reads SVGAGI. The CDR3 DNA follows: TGTGCCAGCAGTGATAACAGGGCGTCCTACGAGCAGTACTTC. Its protein is CASSDNRASYEQYF.

The chain couples TRBV30 to TRBJ2-1, with 11 nucleotides matching TRBD2. The CDR3 consists of 16 residues. The junction had 8 bases not matched to a gene; V was cut back by 1 base and J by 6 bases. CDR1 and CDR2 from the germline V gene are GTSNPN and SVGIG (reference sequence). This CDR3 is CAWSAGLAAVRNEQFF. CDR3 sequence (DNA): TGTGCCTGGAGTGCGGGACTAGCGGCCGTACGCAATGAGCAGTTCTTC.

This clone was counted only a few times. The chain employs TRBV7-9 and TRBJ2-3, with D tentatively TRBD2 (5 bases). In germline, CDR1 is SEHNR, CDR2 FQNEAQ (reference sequence). V was trimmed by 1 base and J by 0 bases, leaving 11 bases between them. This CDR3 spans 16 amino acids. The CDR3 reads CASSLVSGTSTDTQYF. The DNA for the CDR3 is TGTGCCAGCAGCTTAGTTTCGGGAACTAGCACAGATACGCAGTATTTT.

The rearrangement joins TRBV28 to TRBJ1-2, with a possible D match to TRBD1 (6 bases). From germline, CDR1 is MDHEN and CDR2 SYDVKM. Trimming removed 8 bases at V and 4 bases at J, with 20 bases between. CDR3 length: 15 residues. The CDR3 reads CASEGRGGGFYGYTF. The CDR3 DNA follows: TGTGCCAGCGAGGGCAGGGGCGGCGGGTTCTATGGCTACACCTTC.

The CDR3 spells CASSPSGNSYEQYF. In DNA, the CDR3 is TGTGCCAGCTCACCATCAGGGAATTCCTACGAGCAGTACTTC. This chain uses TRBV18 with TRBJ2-7; a weak D match, TRBD1 (5 bases). V was shortened by 2 bases and J by 1 base, with 9 bases between the two germline ends. Germline values: CDR1 KGHSH, CDR2 LQKENI. This CDR3 is built from 14 residues. The entire variable domain, with the rest obtained from reference TRBV18 and TRBJ2-7, is as follows: NAGVMQNPRHLVRRRGQEARLRCSPMKGHSHVYWYRQLPEEGLKFMVYLQKENIIDESGMPKERFSAEFPKEGPSILRIQQVVRGDSAAYFCASSPSGNSYEQYFGPGTRLTVT.

The rearrangement uses TRBV9 and TRBJ1-1; maybe TRBD1 (6 bases). V lost 0 bases to trimming and J lost 4 bases, with 10 bases between them. Germline values: CDR1 SGDLS, CDR2 YYNGEE. This CDR3 is 14 amino acids long. CDR3 amino acids: CASSVDPQGTEAFF. The CDR3 region has the DNA TGTGCCAGCAGCGTAGACCCACAGGGCACTGAAGCTTTCTTT.

About this clone itself: A single base separates this from a much larger clone, so it may be a read error. CDR3 bases: TGTGCCAGCAGCTTAGCGGGAGCCTACGAGCAGTACTTC. Its protein is CASSLAGAYEQYF. V gene TRBV7-2 combines with J gene TRBJ2-7, with TRBD2 as a possible D gene (5 bases). Trimming shortened V by 0 bases and J by 2 bases, and 5 bases separated the two germline ends. The CDR3 covers 13 residues. Germline V gene lookup returns CDR1 SGHTA and CDR2 FQGNSA.

V and J are TRBV5-4 and TRBJ2-5; possible D gene TRBD1, 6 bases. With 4 bases removed from V and 1 base from J, the gap between germline ends came to 11 bases. The CDR3 totals 14 residues. Germline V lookup: CDR1 SGHNT, CDR2 YYREEE (reference sequence). CDR3 protein: CASSVGTFQETQYF. CDR3 DNA: TGTGCCAGCAGCGTCGGGACATTCCAAGAGACCCAGTACTTC.

The sample holds a few counts of this clone. The chain is built from TRBV7-9 and TRBJ2-6, with D perhaps being TRBD1 or TRBD2 (5 bases each). Trimming shortened V by 1 base and J by 2 bases, and 6 bases separated the two germline ends. The germline gives CDR1 SEHNR, CDR2 FQNEAQ (reference sequence). The CDR3 sequence is 15 residues long. CDR3 sequence reads: CASSLGDPGANVLTF. The CDR3 DNA sequence: TGTGCCAGCAGCTTAGGGGACCCTGGGGCCAACGTCCTGACTTTC.